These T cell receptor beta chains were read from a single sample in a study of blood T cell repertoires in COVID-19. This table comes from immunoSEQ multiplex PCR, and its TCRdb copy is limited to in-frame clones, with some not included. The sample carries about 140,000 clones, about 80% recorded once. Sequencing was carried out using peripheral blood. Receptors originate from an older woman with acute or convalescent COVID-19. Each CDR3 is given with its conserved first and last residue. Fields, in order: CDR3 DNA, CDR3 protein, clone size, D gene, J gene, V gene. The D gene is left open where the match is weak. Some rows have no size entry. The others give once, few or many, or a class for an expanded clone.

TGTGCCAGCAGCGATCCGGACAGGGGAGCCTACGAGCAGTACTTC	CASSDPDRGAYEQYF	.	TRBD1	TRBJ2-7	TRBV9
TGTGCCAGCAGCAGCACCGGGATCTACAATGAGCAGTTCTTC	CASSSTGIYNEQFF	.	.	TRBJ2-1	TRBV7-8
TGTGCCAGCAGGGCCGTAGAGACCCAGTACTTC	CASRAVETQYF	.	.	TRBJ2-5	TRBV28
TGTGCCAGCAGCCTTCAGACAGTCTTCGAGCAGTACTTC	CASSLQTVFEQYF	few	.	TRBJ2-7	TRBV14
TGTGCCAGTAGTGAACAGGGGACATCCTACGAGCAGTACTTC	CASSEQGTSYEQYF	.	TRBD1	TRBJ2-7	TRBV19
TGCGCCAGCAGCCAAGATCTCCGAGGGTTGAACTACGAGCAGTACTTC	CASSQDLRGLNYEQYF	once	.	TRBJ2-7	TRBV4-3
TGTGCCAGCAGTACTTTGACCGGAGGCAATCAGCCCCAGCATTTT	CASSTLTGGNQPQHF	.	.	TRBJ1-5	TRBV28
TGTGCCAGCAGCGACAGGGGCGGCTATGGCTACACCTTC	CASSDRGGYGYTF	.	TRBD1	TRBJ1-2	TRBV5-4
TGTGCCAGCTCACAGGGCCTGAACACTGAAGCTTTCTTT	CASSQGLNTEAFF	.	.	TRBJ1-1	TRBV19
TGTGCCAGCTCCTCGGGACTAGCGGGAGCCATGTGGGGCGATGAGCAGTTCTTC	CASSSGLAGAMWGDEQFF	.	TRBD2	TRBJ2-1	TRBV18
TGTGCCAGCAGTGTCGGGAGAGGCGATACGCAGTATTTT	CASSVGRGDTQYF	.	.	TRBJ2-3	TRBV2
TGTGCCAGTCGAACAGGGGCGAACACTGAAGCTTTCTTT	CASRTGANTEAFF	.	TRBD1	TRBJ1-1	TRBV27
TGTGCCAGCAGCCTACCTAGCGGAAATACCTACAATGAGCAGTTCTTC	CASSLPSGNTYNEQFF	.	TRBD2	TRBJ2-1	TRBV6-2/TRBV6-3
TGCGCCAGCAGCCAAGGTGCGAGTGGTTCCTACAATGAGCAGTTCTTC	CASSQGASGSYNEQFF	few	.	TRBJ2-1	TRBV4-1
TGTGCCAGCAGCCCGGACGGGATGGACGAGCAGTACTTC	CASSPDGMDEQYF	.	.	TRBJ2-7	TRBV3-1/TRBV3-2
TGTGCCAGCAGCGCAGGGGTGAGGGGCTACACCTTC	CASSAGVRGYTF	.	.	TRBJ1-2	TRBV9
TGTGCCAGCAGCCAAAGCCCCCAGCCCCAGCATTTT	CASSQSPQPQHF	.	.	TRBJ1-5	TRBV2
TGTGCCAGCAGTTTCATGGGACACGGACCTTCAATTGAGGGAATGCGCCTAAATGAAAAACTGTTTTTT	CASSFMGHGPSIEGMRLNEKLFF	many	.	TRBJ1-4	TRBV28
TGCGCCAGCGGGCTGATAGAGACCCAGTACTTC	CASGLIETQYF	few	.	TRBJ2-5	TRBV10-2
TGTGCCAGCACCCCAGGGGGGGAGCTGTTTTTT	CASTPGGELFF	.	.	TRBJ2-2	TRBV25-1
TGTGCCAGCAGTGCCGTTTTTTCTAGCGGGATAGAGACCCAGTACTTC	CASSAVFSSGIETQYF	once	TRBD2	TRBJ2-5	TRBV2
TGTGCCAGCAGCCAAAGGACAGCTAGCACAGATACGCAGTATTTT	CASSQRTASTDTQYF	.	.	TRBJ2-3	TRBV3-1/TRBV3-2
TGTGCCAGCAGTGAACTTCGGAGCGGTAGCTCCTACGAGCAGTACTTC	CASSELRSGSSYEQYF	.	.	TRBJ2-7	TRBV2
TGTGCCAGCAGTGTTACAGGGACAGGGGTGGGATCACCCCTCCACTTT	CASSVTGTGVGSPLHF	.	TRBD1	TRBJ1-6	TRBV2
TGTGCCAGCAGCGTAGGGTCAGCGGACACCGGGGAGCTGTTTTTT	CASSVGSADTGELFF	.	.	TRBJ2-2	TRBV9
TGTGCCAGCAGCACCAGCAAGCGGGACACCGGGGAGCTGTTTTTT	CASSTSKRDTGELFF	.	.	TRBJ2-2	TRBV11-3
TGTGCCAGCAGTTTAGCCAACAGGGCTTCCTACGAGCAGTACTTC	CASSLANRASYEQYF	.	.	TRBJ2-7	TRBV27
TGTGCCAGTAGAGACGGACAGGGGGGATTGAATGAGCAGTTCTTC	CASRDGQGGLNEQFF	.	TRBD1	TRBJ2-1	TRBV19
TGTGCTTACAACCGTGGGGCTTATAGCAATCAGCCCCAGCATTTT	CAYNRGAYSNQPQHF	.	.	TRBJ1-5	TRBV9
TGTGCCAGCAGTCACCGGGACACGCACTTC	CASSHRDTHF	.	.	TRBJ1-2	TRBV12-3/TRBV12-4
TGCAGTGTTGAGGTCAATCGGGCCCAGCATTTT	CSVEVNRAQHF	few	.	TRBJ1-5	TRBV20-1
TGTGCCAGCAGTTACTCGAACCCGAGTTACGAGCAGTACTTC	CASSYSNPSYEQYF	once	.	TRBJ2-7	TRBV6-5
TGTGCCGTTGACAGTTTTCCTTCACCCGGGGAGCTGTTTTTT	CAVDSFPSPGELFF	.	.	TRBJ2-2	TRBV19
TGTGCCAGCAGTTTCAAGGCTAGTAATTCCCGGGAAAGGGACAATGAGCAGTTCTTC	CASSFKASNSRERDNEQFF	few	.	TRBJ2-1	TRBV28
TGTGCCAGCAGGACACAGGGAGGGAACTACGAGCAGTACTTC	CASRTQGGNYEQYF	.	.	TRBJ2-7	TRBV28
TGCGCCAGCAGCTCTAGCGGGAGTCCCCACAATGAGCAGTTCTTC	CASSSSGSPHNEQFF	.	TRBD2	TRBJ2-1	TRBV5-1
TGCGCCAGCAGCCGAGAGGAGAGCTCCTACAATGAGCAGTTCTTC	CASSREESSYNEQFF	.	.	TRBJ2-1	TRBV4-3
TGCAGTGCTAGTGGACAGGGGATAGGGGACACTGAAGCTTTCTTT	CSASGQGIGDTEAFF	.	TRBD1	TRBJ1-1	TRBV20-1
TGTGCCAGCTCACCAAGGGGCAGAACTAATGAAAAACTGTTTTTT	CASSPRGRTNEKLFF	.	.	TRBJ1-4	TRBV18
TGTGCCAGCAGCTTCTTAGCGGGAGGGCCCAGGGAGACCCAGTACTTC	CASSFLAGGPRETQYF	.	TRBD2	TRBJ2-5	TRBV11-1
TGTGCCAGTAGTTCGGGACAGGGTAGGAATTCACCCCTCCACTTT	CASSSGQGRNSPLHF	.	TRBD1	TRBJ1-6	TRBV19
TGTGCCAGCAGCTTGAGAGTTAACAATGAGCAGTTCTTC	CASSLRVNNEQFF	.	.	TRBJ2-1	TRBV7-2
TGTGCCAGCAGAAATGACAGGGGTCCTTCACCCCTCCACTTT	CASRNDRGPSPLHF	.	TRBD1	TRBJ1-6	TRBV6-5
TGTGCCAGCAGCTTAGTGGGCAGTAGCACAGATACGCAGTATTTT	CASSLVGSSTDTQYF	.	.	TRBJ2-3	TRBV13
TGTGCCAGCAGTTGGCAAACCAACACCGGGGAGCTGTTTTTT	CASSWQTNTGELFF	.	.	TRBJ2-2	TRBV6-4
TGTGCCAGCAGCTCTCTAGCGGGACAAGGGGATACGCAGTATTTT	CASSSLAGQGDTQYF	.	TRBD2	TRBJ2-3	TRBV7-9
TGTGCCAGCAGTGAAACCCGTCGATTAGACGAGCAGTACTTC	CASSETRRLDEQYF	.	.	TRBJ2-7	TRBV2
TGTGCCAGCAGCGTTATGGGACAGGACCCCAATGAGCAGTTCTTC	CASSVMGQDPNEQFF	.	TRBD1	TRBJ2-1	TRBV9
TGTGCCAGCAGCCAGGGGGCGATGGACACTGAAGCTTTCTTT	CASSQGAMDTEAFF	.	.	TRBJ1-1	TRBV3-1/TRBV3-2